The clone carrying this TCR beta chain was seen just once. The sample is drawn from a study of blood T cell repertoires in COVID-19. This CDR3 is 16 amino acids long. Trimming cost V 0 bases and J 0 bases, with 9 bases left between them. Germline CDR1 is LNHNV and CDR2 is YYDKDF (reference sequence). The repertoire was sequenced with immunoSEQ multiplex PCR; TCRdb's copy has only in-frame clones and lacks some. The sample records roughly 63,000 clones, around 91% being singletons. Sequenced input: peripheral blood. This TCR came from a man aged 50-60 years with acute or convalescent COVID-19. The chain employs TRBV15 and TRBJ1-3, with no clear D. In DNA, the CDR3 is TGTGCCACCAGCAGAGATCGAGGGAGCTCTGGAAACACCATATATTTT. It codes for CATSRDRGSSGNTIYF.